This is a list of T cell receptor beta chains from one sample in a study of CD8+ T cells in alopecia areata. TCRdb's table, derived via immunoSEQ multiplex PCR, lists solely in-frame clones and lacks some. The repertoire has under 250,000 clones, roughly 57% of them found once; the top ten carry around 0.44%. The sequenced sample was CD4+ T cells sorted from blood, obtained at week 0. All receptors derive from a human donor with alopecia areata. The CDR3 runs from the conserved cysteine through the conserved F or W. A D gene is named only where the DNA matches it firmly. The size entry is marked missing in some rows and otherwise reads once, few, many or a size class.

>TRBD2|TRBJ2-2|TRBV4-1|NA
CASRIGTSGNTGELFF
TGCGCCAGCAGGATCGGGACTAGCGGAAACACCGGGGAGCTGTTTTTT
>NA|TRBJ2-7|TRBV7-9|NA
CASSLEVRGEQYF
TGTGCCAGCAGCTTAGAGGTCCGTGGAGAGCAGTACTTC
>NA|TRBJ1-2|TRBV30|few
CAWSVSGYGYTF
TGTGCCTGGAGTGTCTCCGGCTATGGCTACACCTTC
>NA|TRBJ1-3|TRBV30|NA
CAYLRGSGNTIYF
TGTGCCTACCTCAGGGGCTCTGGAAACACCATATATTTT
>NA|TRBJ2-7|TRBV27|NA
CASSLGGGAYEQYF
TGTGCCAGCAGTTTAGGTGGGGGGGCGTACGAGCAGTACTTC
>NA|TRBJ2-2|TRBV30|NA
CAWSATGGTGELFF
TGTGCCTGGAGTGCTACTGGAGGGACCGGGGAGCTGTTTTTT
>TRBD1|TRBJ1-1|TRBV6-5|few
CASIGTVNTEAFF
TGTGCCAGCATAGGGACAGTTAACACTGAAGCTTTCTTT
>TRBD1|TRBJ2-3|TRBV30|few
CAWSVGQGSTDTQYF
TGTGCCTGGAGTGTCGGACAGGGAAGCACAGATACGCAGTATTTT
>NA|TRBJ2-1|TRBV30|NA
CAWTGLGLRGEQFF
TGTGCCTGGACAGGGTTAGGGCTTCGGGGTGAGCAGTTCTTC
>NA|TRBJ2-6|TRBV10-3|few
CAISSPGANVLTF
TGTGCCATCAGCAGTCCTGGGGCCAACGTCCTGACTTTC
>TRBD2|TRBJ2-3|TRBV5-1|NA
CASRVAGEGTDTQYF
TGCGCCAGCAGGGTAGCGGGAGAGGGGACAGATACGCAGTATTTT
>NA|TRBJ2-3|TRBV6-5|NA
CASRLPSTDTQYF
TGTGCCAGCAGACTCCCTAGCACAGATACGCAGTATTTT
>NA|TRBJ1-5|TRBV6-5|NA
CASSYSGSNQPQHF
TGTGCCAGCAGTTACTCAGGATCCAATCAGCCCCAGCATTTT
>TRBD2|TRBJ2-7|TRBV30|NA
CAWRIPAGGAIGEQYF
TGTGCCTGGCGTATCCCGGCGGGGGGCGCGATAGGTGAGCAGTACTTC
>NA|TRBJ1-5|TRBV30|few
CAWSAGGNQPQHF
TGTGCCTGGAGTGCAGGGGGCAATCAGCCCCAGCATTTT
>NA|TRBJ1-2|TRBV5-1|NA
CASFPTGRGLYGYTF
TGCGCCAGCTTCCCAACGGGGAGGGGTCTCTATGGCTACACCTTC
>NA|TRBJ2-5|TRBV27|NA
CASRPKGQETQYF
TGTGCCAGCAGACCCAAGGGGCAGGAGACCCAGTACTTC
>NA|TRBJ2-1|TRBV7-9|NA
CASSPASVNEQFF
TGTGCCAGCAGCCCAGCATCTGTGAATGAGCAGTTCTTC
>NA|TRBJ2-7|TRBV9|NA
CASSGVLDSYEQYF
TGTGCCAGCAGCGGGGTATTGGACAGCTACGAGCAGTACTTC
>NA|TRBJ2-3|TRBV4-1|NA
CASSPPMDTQYF
TGCGCCAGCAGCCCGCCGATGGATACGCAGTATTTT
>NA|TRBJ2-1|TRBV11-2|NA
CASSLDTQAFNEQFF
TGTGCCAGCAGCTTAGATACCCAAGCTTTCAATGAGCAGTTCTTC
>TRBD1|TRBJ2-4|TRBV7-2|NA
CASSFRQGRAKNIQYF
TGTGCCAGCAGCTTTCGACAGGGACGAGCCAAAAACATTCAGTACTTC
>TRBD2|TRBJ2-5|TRBV5-1|once
CASSRGLAGGAGETQYF
TGCGCCAGCAGCCGTGGACTAGCGGGAGGTGCGGGAGAGACCCAGTACTTC
>TRBD1|TRBJ2-3|TRBV14|medium-sized
CASSQVGQGRTDTQYF
TGTGCCAGCAGCCAAGTGGGACAGGGGCGAACAGATACGCAGTATTTT
>NA|TRBJ2-7|TRBV6-5|NA
CASSSGLEREQYF
TGTGCCAGCAGTTCAGGACTGGAGAGGGAGCAGTACTTC
>TRBD1|TRBJ2-6|TRBV6-6|NA
CASINPTGVGANVLTF
TGTGCCAGCATCAACCCGACAGGGGTCGGGGCCAACGTCCTGACTTTC
>TRBD1|TRBJ1-5|TRBV2|NA
CASGRDRGQPQHF
TGTGCCAGCGGCCGGGACAGGGGTCAGCCCCAGCATTTT
>NA|TRBJ1-2|TRBV30|NA
CAWSVMSSYGYTF
TGTGCCTGGAGTGTAATGTCCAGCTATGGCTACACCTTC
>NA|TRBJ2-7|TRBV7-8|NA
CASSLARVYEQYF
TGTGCCAGCAGCTTAGCGCGAGTCTACGAGCAGTACTTC